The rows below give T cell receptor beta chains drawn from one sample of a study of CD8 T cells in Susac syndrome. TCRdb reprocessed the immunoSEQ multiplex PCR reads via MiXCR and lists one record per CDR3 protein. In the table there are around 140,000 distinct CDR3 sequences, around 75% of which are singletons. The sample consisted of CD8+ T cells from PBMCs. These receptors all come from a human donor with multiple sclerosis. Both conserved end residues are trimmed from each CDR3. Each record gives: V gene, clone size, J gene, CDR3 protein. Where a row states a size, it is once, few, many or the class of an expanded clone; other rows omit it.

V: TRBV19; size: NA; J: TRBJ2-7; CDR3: ASSPTSGAYEQY
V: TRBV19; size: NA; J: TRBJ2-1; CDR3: ASSMGLAGNDGKQF
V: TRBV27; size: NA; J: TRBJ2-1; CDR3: ASSSIQKAGANYNEQF
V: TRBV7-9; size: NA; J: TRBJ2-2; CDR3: ASSPPRSGELF
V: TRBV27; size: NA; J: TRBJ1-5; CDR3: ASSWGAAQPQH
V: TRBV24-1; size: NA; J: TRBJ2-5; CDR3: ATSDLEGQETQY
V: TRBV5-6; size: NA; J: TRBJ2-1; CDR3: ANSRDNEQF
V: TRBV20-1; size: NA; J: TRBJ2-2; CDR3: SARDRETTGELF
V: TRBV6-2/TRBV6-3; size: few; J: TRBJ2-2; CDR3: ASSYGILRTGELF
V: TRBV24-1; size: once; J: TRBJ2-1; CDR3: ATSDLGGNEQF
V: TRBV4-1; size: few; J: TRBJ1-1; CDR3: ASSHGRTRLPEAF
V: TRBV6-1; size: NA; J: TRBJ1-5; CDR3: ASSEGTVTWH
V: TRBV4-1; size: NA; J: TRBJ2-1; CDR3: ASSQEASYNEQF
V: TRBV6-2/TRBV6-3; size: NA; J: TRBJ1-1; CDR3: ASSYGTGGGLDTEAF
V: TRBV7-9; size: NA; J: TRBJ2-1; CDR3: ASSNPPQREVYNEQF
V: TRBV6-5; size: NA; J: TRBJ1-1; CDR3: ASSRLDRETEAF
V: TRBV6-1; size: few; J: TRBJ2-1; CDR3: ASTHLAGSSYNEQF